These 22 T cell receptor beta chains were all obtained from the same sample, sequenced in a study of cytomegalovirus exposure and HLA in healthy donors. Researchers ran the PCR with 60 Vbeta and 13 Jbeta primers. Measured with immunoSEQ multiplex PCR; TCRdb has only the in-frame clones, and not every one. Here the sample spans about 220,000 clones, more than 65% being singletons. Sequenced: PBMCs. The origin of the receptors is a man aged 18-30 years in good health and CMV-seronegative.

This clone was seen just once. The genes are TRBV7-6 and TRBJ2-7; D may be TRBD1 (5 bases). This CDR3 spans 14 amino acids. Trimming stripped 2 bases from V and 7 bases from J, with 15 bases between. Germline V gives CDR1 SGHVS, CDR2 FNYEAQ. The CDR3 nucleotides read TGTGCCAGCAGCTTACAGGGAAATGGGGATGAGCAGTACTTC. The encoded protein is CASSLQGNGDEQYF.

The chain links TRBV4-1 to TRBJ1-1; TRBD1 matches 8 bases. This CDR3 is built from 16 residues. CDR1 and CDR2 from the germline V gene are MGHRA and YSYEKL. The V gene end was trimmed by 4 bases and the J gene end by 4 bases; junction bases not matched to a gene: 11. In nucleotides, the CDR3 is TGCGCCAGCAGCCTCGACCTAGACAGGGGCCCCACTGAAGCTTTCTTT. It is translated as CASSLDLDRGPTEAFF.

The V call is TRBV9, the J call TRBJ2-7; tentative D call: TRBD1 (6 bases). There are 15 residues in the CDR3. CDR1 and CDR2 from the germline V gene are SGDLS and YYNGEE. Trimming removed 0 bases from V and 4 bases from J, with 14 bases in between. CDR3 nucleotides: TGTGCCAGCAGCGTAGGGGTGGGGGCCGGGTACGAGCAGTACTTC. As protein: CASSVGVGAGYEQYF. The complete variable domain, with remaining parts taken from reference TRBV9 and TRBJ2-7, reads DSGVTQTPKHLITATGQRVTLRCSPRSGDLSVYWYQQSLDQGLQFLIQYYNGEERAKGNILERFSAQQFPDLHSELNLSSLELGDSALYFCASSVGVGAGYEQYFGPGTRLTVT.

Points on this clone: At one of its ends the junction is not consistent with the germline gene, which may arise from a read error. The V call is TRBV15, the J call TRBJ1-5, with 8 bases that match TRBD1. CDR1 is LNHNV and CDR2 is YYDKDF in the germline V gene (reference sequence). The CDR3 runs to 15 residues. CDR3 region: CATSGDRGPNQPQHF. The CDR3 nucleotides read TGTGCCACCAGCGGAGACAGGGGCCCTAATCAGCCCCAGCATTTT.

The rearrangement joins TRBV5-6 to TRBJ1-2; weak D call: TRBD1 (5 bases). CDR3 length: 15 amino acids. V lost 3 bases and J lost 4, with 16 bases in between. The germline V gene has CDR1 SGHDT and CDR2 YYEEEE. CDR3 DNA sequence: TGTGCCAGCAGCTCGGGACTTTTGTCGTCCTATGGCTACACCTTC. This codes for CASSSGLLSSYGYTF.

Only a few counts were recorded for this clone. This chain connects TRBV19 to TRBJ1-1; D is perhaps TRBD1 (5 bases). The CDR3 spans 11 residues. The germline CDR1 and CDR2 sequences are LNHDA and SQIVND (reference sequence). Trimming pared 10 bases from V and 11 bases from J, leaving 17 bases between. The CDR3 loop is CAIQQGRVAFF. CDR3 nucleotides: TGTGCCATCCAGCAGGGTAGAGTGGCTTTCTTT.

The chain carries TRBV6-1 and TRBJ2-1, with 11 nucleotides matching TRBD2. The V and J ends lost 6 bases and 4 bases, in that order; junction bases with no gene match: 2. Germline CDR1 reads MNHNS; CDR2 reads SASEGT. This CDR3 is 14 amino acids long. CDR3 loop: CASRVAGGYNEQFF. For the CDR3, the DNA is TGTGCCAGCAGGGTAGCGGGAGGGTACAATGAGCAGTTCTTC.

In DNA, the CDR3 is TGTGCCAGCAGCTTAGCGTTTACCGGGACTCCGGGCTACGAGCAGTACTTC. This translates into CASSLAFTGTPGYEQYF. The chain links TRBV7-2 to TRBJ2-7, with D possibly TRBD2 on 6 matching bases. The CDR3 runs 17 residues. Germline values: CDR1 SGHTA, CDR2 FQGNSA. V lost 0 bases and J lost 3, with 18 bases in between.

The chain couples TRBV5-1 to TRBJ2-1, with D possibly being TRBD1 (7 bases). The CDR3 extends over 16 amino acids. Germline V gene data show CDR1 as SGHRS and CDR2 as YFSETQ. Trimming took off 6 bases at V and 5 bases at J, with 21 bases between the two ends. The CDR3 is CASTLGGTEPNNEQFF. As DNA, the CDR3 is TGCGCCAGCACCCTGGGCGGGACAGAGCCAAACAATGAGCAGTTCTTC.

The rearrangement joins TRBV7-9 to TRBJ1-1, with D possibly being TRBD1 (6 bases). The CDR3 extends over 14 amino acids. Germline CDR1 and CDR2: SEHNR and FQNEAQ (reference sequence). V shed 5 bases and J shed 0 bases, with 10 bases lying between them. The CDR3 loop is CASSTGHLNTEAFF. The CDR3 nucleotides are TGTGCCAGCAGCACGGGACACTTGAACACTGAAGCTTTCTTT.

The chain has TRBV2 and TRBJ1-1, with D unclear. The length of the CDR3 is 14 residues. V was trimmed by 4 bases and J by 7 bases, leaving 16 bases between them. Germline V gene lookup returns CDR1 SNHLY and CDR2 FYNNEI. The CDR3 sequence: CASSVRVVASEAFF. The DNA for the CDR3 is TGTGCCAGCAGTGTCCGGGTGGTGGCCAGTGAAGCTTTCTTT.

This clone was seen a handful of times. The gene calls are TRBV5-1 and TRBJ2-7, with 8 bases fitting TRBD1. V was pared by 0 bases and J by 6 bases, with 5 bases of the junction left unmatched. Germline CDR1 and CDR2: SGHRS and YFSETQ. The CDR3 sequence is 14 residues long. CDR3 nucleotides: TGCGCCAGCAGCTTGGAGTACAGGGGGTCCGAGCAGTACTTC. Translated, it gives CASSLEYRGSEQYF.

The J gene is TRBJ2-1, the V gene TRBV19, with TRBD1 as a possible D gene (6 bases). Deletions cut 9 bases from V and 3 bases from J, with 9 bases between. From germline, CDR1 is LNHDA and CDR2 SQIVND (reference sequence). The CDR3 totals 12 residues. DNA for the CDR3: TGTGCCAGCAGGGACATCTACAATGAGCAGTTCTTC. Translation: CASRDIYNEQFF.

The chain combines TRBV19 with TRBJ1-1; 10 bases map to TRBD1. Germline-derived CDR1 and CDR2 are LNHDA and SQIVND (reference sequence). Trimming cost V 5 bases and J 1 base; bases outside gene matches: 7. The length of the CDR3 is 16 residues. In DNA, the CDR3 is TGTGCCAGTAGTGCCCGGGACAGGGGACGGAACACTGAAGCTTTCTTT. Amino acid sequence: CASSARDRGRNTEAFF. Filled out from reference TRBV19 and TRBJ1-1, the complete variable domain reads DGGITQSPKYLFRKEGQNVTLSCEQNLNHDAMYWYRQDPGQGLRLIYYSQIVNDFQKGDIAEGYSVSREKKESFPLTVTSAQKNPTAFYLCASSARDRGRNTEAFFGQGTRLTVV.

J is TRBJ2-2 and V is TRBV10-1; 15 bases map to TRBD2. Germline V gives CDR1 WNHNN, CDR2 SYGVQD (reference sequence). Trimming at V came to 4 bases and at J to 6 bases, leaving 3 bases not matched to a gene. The CDR3 consists of 16 residues. The CDR3 spells CASSAGLAGGPGELFF. The CDR3 DNA reads as TGCGCCAGCAGTGCCGGACTAGCGGGAGGGCCCGGGGAGCTGTTTTTT.

The V call is TRBV5-4, the J call TRBJ2-1; 8 positions match TRBD2. CDR1 is SGHNT, CDR2 YYREEE, per germline (reference sequence). The CDR3 loop spans 14 amino acids. Germline trimming cut 1 base from V and 6 bases from J; bases unmatched to any gene: 3. CDR3 region: CASSLTSGRNEQFF. DNA for the CDR3: TGTGCCAGCAGCTTGACTAGCGGACGCAATGAGCAGTTCTTC.

The chain uses TRBV4-1 and TRBJ1-2, with a possible D match to TRBD1 (5 bases). V lost 3 bases and J 6 bases, leaving 11 bases between the germline ends. Per the germline V gene, CDR1 is MGHRA and CDR2 is YSYEKL. CDR3 length equals 13 residues. CDR3 amino acids: CASSQAGGDGYTF. DNA of the CDR3: TGCGCCAGCAGCCAGGCTGGAGGGGATGGCTACACCTTC.

The V gene is TRBV10-3, the J gene TRBJ2-2; weak D call: TRBD1 (6 bases). CDR1 is ENHRY, CDR2 SYGVKD, per germline. V gave up 7 bases and J gave up 4 bases, with 13 bases separating them. CDR3 length: 14 amino acids. CDR3 DNA sequence: TGTGCCATCAAGGACAGTGTCTTCACCGGGGAGCTGTTTTTT. Its protein is CAIKDSVFTGELFF.

The genes are TRBV30 and TRBJ2-1; a possible D gene is TRBD2 (6 bases). The CDR3 extends over 11 amino acids. Germline V lookup: CDR1 GTSNPN, CDR2 SVGIG (reference sequence). CDR3 sequence: CASGTYNEQFF. The CDR3, as DNA: TGTGCTAGCGGAACCTACAATGAGCAGTTCTTC. The entire variable domain, with the rest obtained from reference TRBV30 and TRBJ2-1, is as follows: SQTIHQWPATLVQPVGSPLSLECTVEGTSNPNLYWYRQAAGRGLQLLFYSVGIGQISSEVPQNLSASRPQDRQFILSSKKLLLSDSGFYLCASGTYNEQFFGPGTRLTVL.

This clone was seen a handful of times. The J gene is TRBJ1-5, the V gene TRBV6-1; D is possibly TRBD1 (5 bases). Germline CDR1 MNHNS, CDR2 SASEGT. V lost 2 bases, J lost 2 bases, and 13 bases lay in between. The CDR3 spans 16 residues. DNA of the CDR3: TGTGCCAGCAGTGAACCAGGGATATGGGGCAATCAGCCCCAGCATTTT. It codes for CASSEPGIWGNQPQHF.

V usage is TRBV27 and J usage is TRBJ2-5, with D hard to call. CDR3 length: 13 amino acids. CDR1 and CDR2 from the germline V gene are MNHEY and SMNVEV (reference sequence). The ends were cut back, 3 bases at V and 5 bases at J, with 10 bases in the middle. The CDR3 is CASSFDVGETQYF. The CDR3 DNA follows: TGTGCCAGCAGTTTTGACGTCGGGGAGACCCAGTACTTC.

The V call is TRBV2, the J call TRBJ1-6; 8 bases match TRBD1. CDR1 is SNHLY, CDR2 FYNNEI, per germline. This CDR3 spans 13 amino acids. V lost 4 bases, J lost 13 bases, and 6 bases stayed unmatched. DNA for the CDR3: TGTGCCAGCAGTGGGCAGGGGGCGACGCCCCTCCACTTT. Protein sequence: CASSGQGATPLHF.